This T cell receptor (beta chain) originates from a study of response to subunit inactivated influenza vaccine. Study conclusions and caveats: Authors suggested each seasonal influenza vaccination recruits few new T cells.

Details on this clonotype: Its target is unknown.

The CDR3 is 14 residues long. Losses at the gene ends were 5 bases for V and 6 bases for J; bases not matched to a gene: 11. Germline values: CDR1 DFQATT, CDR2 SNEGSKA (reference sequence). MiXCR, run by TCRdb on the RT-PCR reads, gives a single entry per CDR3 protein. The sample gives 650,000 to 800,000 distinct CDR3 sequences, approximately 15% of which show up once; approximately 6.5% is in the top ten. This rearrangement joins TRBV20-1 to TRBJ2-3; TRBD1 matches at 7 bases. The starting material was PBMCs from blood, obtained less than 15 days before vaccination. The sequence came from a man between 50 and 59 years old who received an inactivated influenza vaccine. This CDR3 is CSAQRQGISDTQYF. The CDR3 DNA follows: TGCAGTGCTCAGAGACAGGGCATAAGCGATACGCAGTATTTT.